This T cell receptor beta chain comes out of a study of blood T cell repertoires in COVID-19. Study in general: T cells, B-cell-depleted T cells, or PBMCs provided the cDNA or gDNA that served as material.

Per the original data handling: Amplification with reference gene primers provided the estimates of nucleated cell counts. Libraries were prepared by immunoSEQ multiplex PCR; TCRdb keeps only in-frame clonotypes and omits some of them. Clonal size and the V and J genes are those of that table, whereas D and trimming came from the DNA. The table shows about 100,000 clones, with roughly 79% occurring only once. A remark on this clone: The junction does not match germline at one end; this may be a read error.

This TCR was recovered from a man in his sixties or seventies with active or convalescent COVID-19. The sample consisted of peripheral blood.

In DNA form, the CDR3 reads TGTGCCAGCAGTGAGCTACCCGGGACATTTGTTTTT. It translates to CASSELPGTFVF. J is TRBJ1-4 and V is TRBV25-1, with D tentatively TRBD1 (6 bases). Germline V lookup: CDR1 MGHDK, CDR2 SYGVNS. This CDR3 region has 12 residues.